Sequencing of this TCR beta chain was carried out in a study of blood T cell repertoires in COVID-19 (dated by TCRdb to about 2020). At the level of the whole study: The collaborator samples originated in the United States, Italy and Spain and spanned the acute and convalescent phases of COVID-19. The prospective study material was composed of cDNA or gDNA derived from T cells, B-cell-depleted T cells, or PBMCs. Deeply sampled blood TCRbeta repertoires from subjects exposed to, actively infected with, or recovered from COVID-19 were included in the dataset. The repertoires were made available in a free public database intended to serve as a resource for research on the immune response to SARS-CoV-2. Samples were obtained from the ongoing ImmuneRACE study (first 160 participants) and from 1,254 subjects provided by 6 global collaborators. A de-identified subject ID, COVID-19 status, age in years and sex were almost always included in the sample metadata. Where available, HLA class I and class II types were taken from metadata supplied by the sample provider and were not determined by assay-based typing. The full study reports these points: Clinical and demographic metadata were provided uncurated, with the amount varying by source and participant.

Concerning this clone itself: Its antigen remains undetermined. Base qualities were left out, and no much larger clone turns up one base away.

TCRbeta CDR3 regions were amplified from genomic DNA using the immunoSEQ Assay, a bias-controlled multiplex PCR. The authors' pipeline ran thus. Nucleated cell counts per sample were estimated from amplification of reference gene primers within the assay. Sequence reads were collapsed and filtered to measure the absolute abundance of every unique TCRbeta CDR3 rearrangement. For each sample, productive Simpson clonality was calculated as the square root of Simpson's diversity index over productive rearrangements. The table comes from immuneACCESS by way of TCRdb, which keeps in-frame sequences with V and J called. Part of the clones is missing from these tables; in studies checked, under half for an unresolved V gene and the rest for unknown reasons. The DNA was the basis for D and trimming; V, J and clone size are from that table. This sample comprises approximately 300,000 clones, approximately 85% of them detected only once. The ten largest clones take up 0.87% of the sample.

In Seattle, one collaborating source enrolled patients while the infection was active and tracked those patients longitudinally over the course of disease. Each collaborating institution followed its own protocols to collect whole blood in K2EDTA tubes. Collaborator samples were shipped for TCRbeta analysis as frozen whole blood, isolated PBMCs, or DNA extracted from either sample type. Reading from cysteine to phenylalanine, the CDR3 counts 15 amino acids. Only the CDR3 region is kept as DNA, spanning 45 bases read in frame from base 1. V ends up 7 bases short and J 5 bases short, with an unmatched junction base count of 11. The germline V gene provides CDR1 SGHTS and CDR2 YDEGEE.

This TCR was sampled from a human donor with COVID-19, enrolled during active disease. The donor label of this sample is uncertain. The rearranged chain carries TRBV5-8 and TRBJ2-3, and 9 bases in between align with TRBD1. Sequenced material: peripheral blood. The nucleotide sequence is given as TGTGCCAGCCCTTCCCGGGACAGGGCAAAAGATACGCAGTATTTT. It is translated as CASPSRDRAKDTQYF.